A selection of T cell receptor beta chains follows, all from one sample in a study of cytomegalovirus exposure and HLA in healthy donors. Sequencing was performed with immunoSEQ multiplex PCR; in TCRdb, only in-frame clones are kept and a portion is missing. The top ten clones hold 0.94% of a sample with under 150,000 clones, approximately 71% of them seen once. Sequencing used PBMCs. These receptors all stem from a woman in her sixties or seventies in good health and CMV-seronegative. Each CDR3 is given with its conserved first and last residue. Each record gives: V gene, J gene, D gene, clone size, CDR3 protein, CDR3 DNA. D genes are given only for firm matches. Not all rows give a size; the values are once, few, many and, for expanded clones, a class.

TRBV7-3	TRBJ2-3	-	once	CASSLRSSPDTQYF	TGTGCCAGCAGCTTACGGTCTAGTCCAGATACGCAGTATTTT
TRBV6-4	TRBJ2-1	-	-	CASSDSRGTKNNEQFF	TGTGCCAGCAGTGACAGCAGGGGAACTAAAAACAATGAGCAGTTCTTC
TRBV7-8	TRBJ2-7	-	few	CASSLEAGRPLHEQYF	TGTGCCAGCAGCTTAGAGGCAGGCAGGCCTTTACACGAGCAGTACTTC
TRBV18	TRBJ2-3	TRBD2	-	CASSAGAVDTQYF	TGTGCCAGTTCGGCGGGAGCGGTGGATACGCAGTATTTT
TRBV7-8	TRBJ2-3	TRBD1	-	CASSTDRGKGPDTQYF	TGTGCCAGCAGCACCGACAGGGGAAAGGGTCCAGATACGCAGTATTTT
TRBV4-1	TRBJ2-1	TRBD2	-	CASSPRAGARIDEQFF	TGCGCCAGCAGCCCCAGAGCGGGGGCGCGTATCGATGAGCAGTTCTTC
TRBV5-1	TRBJ1-1	TRBD1	-	CASSASTGGGPEAFF	TGCGCCAGCAGCGCTTCGACAGGGGGCGGCCCTGAAGCTTTCTTT
TRBV25-1	TRBJ2-2	-	-	CASRGSANTGELFF	TGTGCCAGCAGGGGGAGCGCGAACACCGGGGAGCTGTTTTTT
TRBV19	TRBJ2-2	TRBD2	-	CASSMGGAGELFF	TGTGCCAGTAGTATGGGGGGGGCCGGGGAGCTGTTTTTT
TRBV4-1	TRBJ1-1	TRBD1	-	CASSQVKGDRGNTEAFF	TGCGCCAGCAGCCAAGTTAAGGGCGACAGGGGGAACACTGAAGCTTTCTTT
TRBV28	TRBJ2-1	TRBD2	-	CASRPTSGRAWEQFF	TGTGCCAGCAGGCCGACTAGCGGGAGGGCCTGGGAGCAGTTCTTC
TRBV2	TRBJ2-1	TRBD1	-	CASLRTGLGEQFF	TGTGCCAGCCTCAGGACAGGGTTGGGTGAGCAGTTCTTC
TRBV5-1	TRBJ2-3	-	-	CASSWRGGGTDTQYF	TGCGCCAGCAGCTGGCGGGGTGGGGGCACAGATACGCAGTATTTT
TRBV27	TRBJ1-1	-	few	CASSLRGFSEAFF	TGTGCCAGCAGTTTAAGGGGGTTTTCTGAAGCTTTCTTT
TRBV2	TRBJ1-5	-	-	CASRYTGTPDQPQHF	TGTGCCAGCAGATATACCGGGACACCGGATCAGCCCCAGCATTTT
TRBV2	TRBJ1-2	TRBD1	-	CASSLQGRDGYTF	TGTGCCAGCAGTCTACAGGGGCGGGATGGCTACACCTTC
TRBV29-1	TRBJ2-7	TRBD2	-	CSVDGGLAYEQYF	TGCAGCGTTGATGGGGGACTAGCGTACGAGCAGTACTTC
TRBV7-9	TRBJ2-3	TRBD1	-	CASSLGTGVTDTQYF	TGTGCCAGCAGCTTGGGGACAGGGGTCACAGATACGCAGTATTTT
TRBV4-1	TRBJ2-2	TRBD2	few	CASSQEPGGSNTGELFF	TGCGCCAGCAGCCAAGAACCGGGGGGGTCGAACACCGGGGAGCTGTTTTTT
TRBV28	TRBJ2-3	-	-	CASSLGLPGRTQYF	TGTGCCAGCAGTTTGGGGCTCCCCGGGCGAACGCAGTATTTT
TRBV5-1	TRBJ2-1	TRBD2	-	CASSSLGGGPNEQFF	TGCGCCAGCAGCTCTTTGGGGGGAGGGCCAAATGAGCAGTTCTTC
TRBV11-1	TRBJ2-1	-	-	CASSSWGEPNDEQFF	TGTGCCAGCAGCTCATGGGGGGAGCCTAACGATGAGCAGTTCTTC
TRBV5-1	TRBJ1-1	-	-	CASSSDSSSLNTEAFF	TGCGCCAGCAGCTCGGACAGCTCCTCTTTGAACACTGAAGCTTTCTTT
TRBV28	TRBJ2-3	-	-	CASSFTDRFSTDTQYF	TGTGCCAGCAGTTTTACCGACAGGTTTAGCACAGATACGCAGTATTTT
TRBV7-9	TRBJ1-5	TRBD1	-	CASSLGTGNQPQHF	TGTGCCAGCAGCTTAGGGACAGGTAATCAGCCCCAGCATTTT
TRBV9	TRBJ1-4	TRBD1	once	CASSGTGWNGKLFF	TGTGCCAGCAGCGGGACAGGATGGAACGGAAAACTGTTTTTT
TRBV9	TRBJ2-5	-	-	CASSPTGREVETQYF	TGTGCCAGCAGCCCTACGGGCAGGGAGGTAGAGACCCAGTACTTC
TRBV7-3	TRBJ1-2	-	few	CASSLTNRDGYTF	TGTGCCAGCAGCTTAACGAACAGGGATGGCTACACCTTC
TRBV7-2	TRBJ1-5	TRBD1	few	CASSQFPGQGDQPQHF	TGTGCCAGCAGCCAATTCCCTGGACAGGGGGACCAGCCCCAGCATTTT
TRBV28	TRBJ2-7	-	-	CASSRPDRYEQYF	TGTGCCAGCAGCCGTCCCGACAGGTACGAGCAGTACTTC
TRBV6-1	TRBJ2-5	-	-	CASSEDYTRETQYF	TGTGCCAGCAGTGAAGACTATACTCGAGAGACCCAGTACTTC
TRBV18	TRBJ2-5	-	-	CASSIDRVHQETQYF	TGTGCCAGCTCAATCGACCGGGTCCACCAAGAGACCCAGTACTTC
TRBV7-9	TRBJ1-1	-	-	CASSFEQTEAFF	TGTGCCAGCAGCTTCGAACAGACTGAAGCTTTCTTT
TRBV9	TRBJ2-3	TRBD2	once	CASRPSGIEDTQYF	TGTGCCAGCAGGCCTAGCGGGATAGAAGATACGCAGTATTTT
TRBV2	TRBJ1-5	-	-	CASRKQGPQHF	TGTGCCAGCAGAAAACAGGGGCCCCAGCATTTT
TRBV6-1	TRBJ1-5	TRBD1	-	CASRNRGNQPQHF	TGTGCCAGCAGAAACAGGGGTAATCAGCCCCAGCATTTT
TRBV30	TRBJ1-2	-	-	CAWSRGAGVILYGYTF	TGTGCCTGGAGTCGGGGGGCAGGGGTAATTCTCTATGGCTACACCTTC
TRBV30	TRBJ1-5	-	few	CAWSARGSYSNQPQHF	TGTGCCTGGAGTGCTCGGGGGAGTTATAGCAATCAGCCCCAGCATTTT
TRBV7-7	TRBJ1-1	-	-	CASSPIGGWTEAFF	TGTGCTAGCAGCCCAATTGGGGGCTGGACTGAAGCTTTCTTT
TRBV19	TRBJ2-1	TRBD1	-	CASTPPGTGVFGEQFF	TGTGCCAGTACCCCGCCGGGGACAGGCGTTTTTGGTGAGCAGTTCTTC
TRBV2	TRBJ2-7	-	few	CASSEWANEQYF	TGTGCCAGCAGTGAATGGGCTAACGAGCAGTACTTC
TRBV2	TRBJ2-7	TRBD1	-	CASRKGQGIEQYF	TGTGCCAGCAGAAAGGGACAGGGGATCGAGCAGTACTTC
TRBV20-1	TRBJ2-5	-	-	CSAREGDF	TGCAGTGCTAGAGAGGGAGACTTC
TRBV7-9	TRBJ1-1	-	-	CASKPRREVGGTEAFF	TGTGCCAGCAAGCCCAGGAGGGAAGTCGGGGGGACTGAAGCTTTCTTT
TRBV29-1	TRBJ1-1	TRBD1	-	CSVRQGNTEAFF	TGCAGCGTTAGACAGGGTAACACTGAAGCTTTCTTT
TRBV2	TRBJ2-2	-	-	CASSPQGQTGELFF	TGTGCCAGTAGTCCCCAGGGACAAACCGGGGAGCTGTTTTTT
TRBV5-5	TRBJ2-7	TRBD1	-	CASSLDPGTGRYEQYF	TGTGCCAGCAGCTTGGATCCCGGGACAGGGCGCTACGAGCAGTACTTC
TRBV7-9	TRBJ2-1	-	-	CASSRGTVLYNEQFF	TGTGCCAGCAGCCGGGGGACGGTTCTCTACAATGAGCAGTTCTTC
TRBV6-5	TRBJ2-3	TRBD2	-	CASGGAGGGTDTQYF	TGTGCCAGCGGAGGAGCGGGGGGCGGCACAGATACGCAGTATTTT
TRBV29-1	TRBJ1-2	-	-	CSVDSGYTF	TGCAGCGTCGACAGTGGCTACACCTTC
TRBV5-1	TRBJ2-7	TRBD1	-	CASSADRSSYEQYF	TGCGCCAGCAGCGCGGACAGGAGCTCCTACGAGCAGTACTTC
TRBV27	TRBJ1-2	-	few	CASSPGLPNYGYTF	TGTGCCAGCAGCCCGGGACTACCTAACTATGGCTACACCTTC
TRBV19	TRBJ2-1	-	-	CASSYRKAQSYNEQFF	TGTGCCAGTAGCTACAGAAAGGCCCAATCCTACAATGAGCAGTTCTTC
TRBV28	TRBJ2-1	TRBD1	-	CASRGPGTGRNNEQFF	TGTGCCAGCAGAGGTCCCGGGACAGGGAGAAACAATGAGCAGTTCTTC
TRBV19	TRBJ1-5	-	-	CASSMVLSGTQHF	TGTGCCAGTAGTATGGTCCTTTCGGGGACCCAGCATTTT